Sequencing of this T cell receptor (beta chain) was carried out in a study of breast tumors, draining lymph nodes, adjacent tissues. This clonotype has a handful of counts. Its antigen is undetermined. Study-wide findings and caveats: Data fit most tumor T cells coming from lymph node, expanding in tumor. The lymph node origin of tumor T cells was framed as consistent with a hypothesis, not demonstrated.

The CDR3 covers 14 residues. Deletions cut 0 bases from V and 2 bases from J, with 9 bases between. Germline lookup yields CDR1 SGHTS and CDR2 YDEGEE. The lymph nodes were axillary draining lymph nodes from breast cancer patients. TCRdb passed the multiplex PCR reads through MiXCR, listing each CDR3 protein once. This sample has some 230,000 distinct CDR3 sequences; 30% to 35% occur once, and the top ten carry under 4.5%. The sequence came from a female donor with breast cancer. Some clones in this sample may be carry-over from other donors' samples. The chain recombines TRBV5-8 with TRBJ2-7; no reliable D call. Sequencing input: axillary lymph node tissue. The CDR3: CASSLASAPYEQYF. Here the CDR3 DNA reads TGTGCCAGCAGCTTGGCGTCAGCTCCCTACGAGCAGTACTTC. Looking up the rest from reference TRBV5-8 and TRBJ2-7 gives the full variable domain: EAGVTQSPTHLIKTRGQQATLRCSPISGHTSVYWYQQALGLGLQFLLWYDEGEERNRGNFPPRFSGRQFPNYSSELNVNALELEDSALYLCASSLASAPYEQYFGPGTRLTVT.